This is a list of T cell receptor beta chains from one sample in a study of blood T cells in healthy people across ages. TCRdb reanalysed the 5' RACE reads using MiXCR and keeps one entry per CDR3 protein. In the table there are 600,000 to 1,000,000 distinct CDR3 sequences, more than 20% of which are singletons. The same data also contributed to another study, on T cells of mothers and their children.

Sequencing input: blood. Source of these receptors: a boy between 5 and 17 years old in good health. Each CDR3 is given with its conserved first and last residue. A D gene is named only where the DNA matches it firmly. Rows give clone size only sometimes, using once, few, many, or a class for an expanded clone.

>NA|14|TRBV29-1|once|TRBJ2-1
TGCAGCGTTGAGAACTCGTACTCCTACAATGAGCAGTTCTTC
CSVENSYSYNEQFF
>NA|15|TRBV7-6|few|TRBJ2-3
TGTGCCAGCAGCTTAGCGACCCTTTACACAGATACGCAGTATTTT
CASSLATLYTDTQYF
>TRBD1|14|TRBV12-3/TRBV12-4|few|TRBJ2-1
TGTGCCAGCAGTAAAGGGACAGTCAACAATGAGCAGTTCTTC
CASSKGTVNNEQFF
>NA|11|TRBV29-1|NA|TRBJ1-2
TGCAGCGGATATCGATTGGGTGGCTGCACCTTC
CSGYRLGGCTF
>NA|15|TRBV6-6|NA|TRBJ1-1
TGTGCCAGCAGGGCCCTAACGGCCATGAACACTGAAGCTTTCTTT
CASRALTAMNTEAFF
>NA|15|TRBV20-1|NA|TRBJ2-3
TGCAGTGCTAGAGATTGGGGAACTTCCCCAGATACGCAGTATTTT
CSARDWGTSPDTQYF
>NA|13|TRBV29-1|few|TRBJ2-5
TGCAGCGTTGCGTCACCCACAGGAGAGACCCAGTACTTC
CSVASPTGETQYF
>NA|14|TRBV7-2|NA|TRBJ2-3
TGTGCCAGCAGCCTTCGGCGGCGCACAGATACGCAGTATTTT
CASSLRRRTDTQYF
>NA|15|TRBV28|NA|TRBJ2-2
TGTGCCAGCAGTTTTGTTGACAGAAACACCGGGGAGCTGTTTTTT
CASSFVDRNTGELFF
>NA|11|TRBV6-2/TRBV6-3|few|TRBJ2-1
TGTGCCAGCAGTGGAAGGCATGAGCAGTTCTTC
CASSGRHEQFF
>NA|12|TRBV29-1|NA|TRBJ2-7
TGCAGCGTTGAGCGGGACGACTACGAGCAGTACTTC
CSVERDDYEQYF
>NA|14|TRBV5-1|NA|TRBJ2-7
TGCGCCAGCAGCTTGGTGGGGGAAGGGGACGAGCAGTACTTC
CASSLVGEGDEQYF
>TRBD1|13|TRBV19|NA|TRBJ2-3
TGTGCCAGCAGGGGGCCGAACACAGATACGCAGTATTTT
CASRGPNTDTQYF
>NA|17|TRBV6-1|few|TRBJ2-7
TGTGCCAGCAGTGAAAGCTTCGTTGGACAGTCTTCCTACGAGCAGTACTTC
CASSESFVGQSSYEQYF
>TRBD1|14|TRBV24-1|few|TRBJ2-3
TGTGCCACCAGTGATCAAACAGGGGGAGATACGCAGTATTTT
CATSDQTGGDTQYF
>NA|14|TRBV6-2/TRBV6-3|NA|TRBJ2-4
TGTGCCAGCAGTCGCGGGTCCGCGAGTAACATTCAGTACTTC
CASSRGSASNIQYF
>TRBD1|14|TRBV28|few|TRBJ2-7
TGTGCCAGCACCATGACAGGGGGCTCCTACGAGCAGTACTTC
CASTMTGGSYEQYF
>TRBD1|15|TRBV29-1|few|TRBJ2-7
TGCAGCGTTGCCCGGGTTACGACAGGGATCTACGAGCAGTACTTC
CSVARVTTGIYEQYF
>NA|9|TRBV20-1|NA|TRBJ2-5
TGCAGTGCTAGAGAGACACGGATCTTC
CSARETRIF
>TRBD2|16|TRBV11-2|NA|TRBJ2-4
TGTGCCAGCAGCTTATGGGCCGGACTAGCAGAAAACATTCAGTACTTC
CASSLWAGLAENIQYF
>NA|15|TRBV12-3/TRBV12-4|NA|TRBJ2-5
TGTGCCAGCAGTCCCGGGTACAGGGTACAAGAGACCCAGTACTTC
CASSPGYRVQETQYF
>NA|13|TRBV6-6|NA|TRBJ1-1
NA
CASSSSGITEAFF
>NA|17|TRBV7-6|few|TRBJ1-5
TGTGCCAGCAGCCAACATAGGACGGGGGATTCCAATCAGCCCCAGCATTTT
CASSQHRTGDSNQPQHF
>NA|14|TRBV20-1|NA|TRBJ1-2
TGCAGTGCTAGAGTTGAGGGGAAGGACTATGGCTACACCTTC
CSARVEGKDYGYTF
>NA|16|TRBV7-3|few|TRBJ2-3
TGTGCCAGCAGCTTAACGGGGCTAGCCTCTACAGATACGCAGTATTTT
CASSLTGLASTDTQYF
>NA|13|TRBV10-3|NA|TRBJ2-5
TGTGCCATCAGCCGGGGTCCACAAGAGACCCAGTACTTC
CAISRGPQETQYF